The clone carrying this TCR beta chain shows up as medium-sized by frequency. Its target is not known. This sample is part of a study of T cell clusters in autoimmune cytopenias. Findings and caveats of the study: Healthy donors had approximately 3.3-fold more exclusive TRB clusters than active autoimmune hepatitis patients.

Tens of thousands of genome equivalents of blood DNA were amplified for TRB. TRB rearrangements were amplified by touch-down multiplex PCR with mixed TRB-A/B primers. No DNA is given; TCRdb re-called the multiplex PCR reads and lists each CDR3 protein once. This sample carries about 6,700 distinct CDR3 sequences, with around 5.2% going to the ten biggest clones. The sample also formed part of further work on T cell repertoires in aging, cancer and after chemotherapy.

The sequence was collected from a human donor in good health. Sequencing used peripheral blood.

CDR3: CAWFKAGGERGYTF. V and J are TRBV30 and TRBJ1-2; without DNA, the TCRdb call of TRBD1 cannot be checked. CDR3 length equals 14 residues. Germline loops: CDR1 GTSNPN, CDR2 SVGIG (reference sequence).